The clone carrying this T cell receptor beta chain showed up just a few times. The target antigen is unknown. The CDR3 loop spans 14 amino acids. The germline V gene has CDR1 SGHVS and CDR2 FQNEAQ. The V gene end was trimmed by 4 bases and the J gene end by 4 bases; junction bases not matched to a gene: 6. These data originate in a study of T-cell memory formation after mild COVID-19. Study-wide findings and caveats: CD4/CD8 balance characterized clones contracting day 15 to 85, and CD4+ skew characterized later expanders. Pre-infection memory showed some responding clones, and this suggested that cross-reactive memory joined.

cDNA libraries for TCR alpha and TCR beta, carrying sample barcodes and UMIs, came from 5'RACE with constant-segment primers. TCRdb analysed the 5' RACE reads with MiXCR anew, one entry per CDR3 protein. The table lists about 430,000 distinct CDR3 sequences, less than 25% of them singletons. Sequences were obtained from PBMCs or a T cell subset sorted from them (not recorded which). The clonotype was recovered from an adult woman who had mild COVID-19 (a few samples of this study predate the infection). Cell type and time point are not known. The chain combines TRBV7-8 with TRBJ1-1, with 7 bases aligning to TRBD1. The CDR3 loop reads CASSSQTGVTEAFF. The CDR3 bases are TGTGCCAGCAGCTCCCAAACAGGGGTCACTGAAGCTTTCTTT. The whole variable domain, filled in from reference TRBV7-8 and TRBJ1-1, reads GAGVSQSPRYKVAKRGQDVALRCDPISGHVSLFWYQQALGQGPEFLTYFQNEAQLDKSGLPSDRFFAERPEGSVSTLKIQRTQQEDSAVYLCASSSQTGVTEAFFGQGTRLTVV.